The rows below give T cell receptor beta chains drawn from one sample of a study of blood T cell repertoires in COVID-19. Assay used: immunoSEQ multiplex PCR; TCRdb lists only in-frame clones, some missing. The data show 270,000 or so clones, about nine tenths seen once. Source material: PBMCs or T cells enriched from blood (not recorded which). The receptors originated from a woman aged 40-49 years with acute COVID-19. Both conserved end residues are part of each CDR3. Each record gives: clone size, V gene, J gene, CDR3 protein. Where a row states a size, it is once, few, many or the class of an expanded clone; other rows omit it.

NA,TRBV12-3/TRBV12-4,TRBJ1-4,CASTGYNEKLFF
few,TRBV24-1,TRBJ1-1,CATQRGRNTEAFF
NA,TRBV6-1,TRBJ2-7,CASSERTGLLAGGFYEQYF
NA,TRBV9,TRBJ1-1,CASSVGIGTEAFF
once,TRBV19,TRBJ1-1,CASSIDLETEAFF
NA,TRBV19,TRBJ2-5,CASSMAAGGPGSQYF
once,TRBV28,TRBJ2-5,CASSFAGETQYF
NA,TRBV10-2,TRBJ1-4,CASSTDRGGEKLFF
NA,TRBV3-1/TRBV3-2,TRBJ2-5,CASSQGTSQRETQYF
NA,TRBV5-1,TRBJ1-4,CASSKGTGPEKLFF
NA,TRBV18,TRBJ1-1,CASSPRADEAFF
NA,TRBV5-1,TRBJ1-1,CASSSLTGATEAFF